This TCR beta chain was captured by sequencing in a study of PD-L1 blockade in urothelial cancer. The ends lost 4 bases at V and 4 bases at J; junction bases unmatched: 11. Germline V gene sequence: CDR1 SGHNT, CDR2 YYREEE (reference sequence). The CDR3 covers 17 residues. TCRdb's copy holds only in-frame clones and misses some; the assay was immunoSEQ multiplex PCR. Of 100,000 to 150,000 clones listed, more than 70% are singletons. Time point defined: peripheral blood 6 weeks after treatment start. The V gene is TRBV5-4, the J gene TRBJ2-3; 11 nucleotides agree with TRBD2. This TCR was recovered from a man between 50 and 59 years old with urothelial cancer. The sequences come from PBMCs, collected around atezolizumab (anti-PD-L1) treatment. CDR3 DNA: TGTGCCAGCAGCCCGGGGGGGCTAGCGGGAGGAGCAGATACGCAGTATTTT. Its translation: CASSPGGLAGGADTQYF.